This TCR beta chain was obtained from a study of shared clonotypes between healthy human individuals. Study-wide background: Donors had three CD4 naive, three CD4 memory, two CD8 naive and one CD8 memory plate apiece.

General observations from the study: What naive subsets generally showed was a larger estimated richness than memory subsets showed. Naive CD4 clonotypes overlapped across a few donors at about 5.3%.

There were no recent acute infections or vaccinations among the donors, who were healthy HIV-negative adults. Using immunoSEQ multiplex PCR, the repertoire was profiled, and TCRdb retains in-frame clones only, with some absent. Of under 2.5 million clones listed, 85% to 95% are singletons. The germline V gene encodes CDR1 MNHNY and CDR2 SVGAGI (reference sequence). V dropped 5 bases and J dropped 2; count of bases not matched to a gene: 3. This CDR3 is 14 amino acids long. As to this clone: Its matching antigen is unknown.

The sequenced sample was naive CD4+ T cells from PBMCs. Sample subset: CD45RA+ positively selected. The J gene is TRBJ2-7, the V gene TRBV6-6; the match to TRBD2 covers 10 bases. This sequence was found in a man between 18 and 35 years old in good health. Some clones in this sample may be carry-over from other donors' samples. DNA for the CDR3: TGTGCCAGCAGTACTAGCGGGAACACCTACGAGCAGTACTTC. This encodes CASSTSGNTYEQYF.